The rows below give T cell receptor beta chains drawn from one sample of a study of cytomegalovirus exposure and HLA in healthy donors. Repertoires were generated with immunoSEQ multiplex PCR, while TCRdb's copy carries only in-frame clones and drops some. Here the sample spans around 180,000 clones, 80% to 90% being singletons. Specimen: PBMCs. These receptors were obtained from a male donor in good health and CMV-seronegative. Each CDR3 is given with its conserved first and last residue. A D gene is named only where the DNA matches it firmly. The size entry is marked missing in some rows and otherwise reads once, few, many or a size class.

size: once; D: TRBD1; J: TRBJ2-4; V: TRBV7-2; DNA: TGTGCCAGCAGCGACGGACAGGGACCCTTGAGGGCCAAAAACATTCAGTACTTC; CDR3: CASSDGQGPLRAKNIQYF
size: .; D: .; J: TRBJ1-5; V: TRBV28; DNA: TGTGCCAGCAGTTTAACAGGCCGCAATCAGCCCCAGCATTTT; CDR3: CASSLTGRNQPQHF
size: .; D: .; J: TRBJ2-7; V: TRBV9; DNA: TGTGCCAGCAGCGTGGGGGGATCCGTAACCTACGAGCAGTACTTC; CDR3: CASSVGGSVTYEQYF
size: .; D: .; J: TRBJ1-2; V: TRBV7-9; DNA: TGTGCCAGCAGCCCCCGGGAGGAAAAAACCTTC; CDR3: CASSPREEKTF
size: few; D: .; J: TRBJ2-3; V: TRBV19; DNA: TGTGCCAGTAGTCCCCAGGGCACAGATACGCAGTATTTT; CDR3: CASSPQGTDTQYF
size: .; D: .; J: TRBJ1-1; V: TRBV2; DNA: TGTGCCAGCAGTGCTCTAACAGTCCTGAACACTGAAGCTTTCTTT; CDR3: CASSALTVLNTEAFF
size: .; D: TRBD1; J: TRBJ2-3; V: TRBV5-1; DNA: TGCGCCAGCAGCTTGGACAGGGGCGTAACATCGGATACGCAGTATTTT; CDR3: CASSLDRGVTSDTQYF
size: .; D: TRBD2; J: TRBJ2-7; V: TRBV30; DNA: TGTGCCTGGAGTACTAGCGTCTACGAGCAGTACTTC; CDR3: CAWSTSVYEQYF
size: .; D: .; J: TRBJ2-3; V: TRBV18; DNA: TGTGCCAGCTCACCGGGGCCCACAGATACGCAGTATTTT; CDR3: CASSPGPTDTQYF
size: few; D: .; J: TRBJ2-3; V: TRBV4-2; DNA: TGTGCCAGCAGCCAATTGGGGGGGGCCCGCGCAGATACGCAGTATTTT; CDR3: CASSQLGGARADTQYF
size: .; D: .; J: TRBJ2-4; V: TRBV5-6; DNA: TGTGCCAGCAGCTTACAGGGTTCCAAAAACATTCAGTACTTC; CDR3: CASSLQGSKNIQYF
size: .; D: TRBD1; J: TRBJ2-7; V: TRBV11-3; DNA: TGTGCCAGCAGCCCGGGACAGGATTCCTACGAGCAGTACTTC; CDR3: CASSPGQDSYEQYF
size: .; D: TRBD2; J: TRBJ2-7; V: TRBV6-5; DNA: TGTGCCAGCAGTCCTAATAGCGGGAGCTCCTACGAGCAGTACTTC; CDR3: CASSPNSGSSYEQYF
size: .; D: TRBD1; J: TRBJ2-3; V: TRBV5-1; DNA: TGCGCCAGCAGCTTGGCCGGCGACAGGGCGACAGATACGCAGTATTTT; CDR3: CASSLAGDRATDTQYF
size: .; D: .; J: TRBJ2-3; V: TRBV7-9; DNA: TGTGCCAGCAGCTTATCCAGCGGAAACACAGATACGCAGTATTTT; CDR3: CASSLSSGNTDTQYF
size: .; D: TRBD1; J: TRBJ2-7; V: TRBV7-6; DNA: TGTGCCAGCAGCTCAGATCGATGGGGGACAGGAACCCCCTACGAGCAGTACTTC; CDR3: CASSSDRWGTGTPYEQYF
size: .; D: TRBD1; J: TRBJ1-3; V: TRBV28; DNA: TGTGCCAGCAGTCAAAGGGGGCGAGGAAACACCATATATTTT; CDR3: CASSQRGRGNTIYF
size: .; D: .; J: TRBJ1-2; V: TRBV2; DNA: TGTGCCAGCAGTGTCATCCCAACTAACTATGGCTACACCTTC; CDR3: CASSVIPTNYGYTF
size: .; D: .; J: TRBJ2-1; V: TRBV9; DNA: TGTGCCAGCGGTTCGGGGAACTCCTACAATGAGCAGTTCTTC; CDR3: CASGSGNSYNEQFF
size: once; D: TRBD1; J: TRBJ2-7; V: TRBV5-1; DNA: TGCGCCAGCAGCTTGTTAGGGACAGGAAGCTACGAGCAGTACTTC; CDR3: CASSLLGTGSYEQYF
size: .; D: TRBD2; J: TRBJ2-7; V: TRBV5-1; DNA: TGCGCCAGCCGTCTAGCGGGAAGTGAGCAGTACTTC; CDR3: CASRLAGSEQYF
size: .; D: .; J: TRBJ2-2; V: TRBV7-6; DNA: TGTGCCAGCAGCTTAGCCGCGGTGAACACCGGGGAGCTGTTTTTT; CDR3: CASSLAAVNTGELFF
size: .; D: .; J: TRBJ2-5; V: TRBV7-7; DNA: TGTGCTAGCATGGCGGGCCTCCAAGAGACCCAGTACTTC; CDR3: CASMAGLQETQYF
size: .; D: TRBD2; J: TRBJ2-5; V: TRBV29-1; DNA: TGCAGCGTTGAAGATGGGACTAGCGGGAGTGGGGCAACCCAGTACTTC; CDR3: CSVEDGTSGSGATQYF